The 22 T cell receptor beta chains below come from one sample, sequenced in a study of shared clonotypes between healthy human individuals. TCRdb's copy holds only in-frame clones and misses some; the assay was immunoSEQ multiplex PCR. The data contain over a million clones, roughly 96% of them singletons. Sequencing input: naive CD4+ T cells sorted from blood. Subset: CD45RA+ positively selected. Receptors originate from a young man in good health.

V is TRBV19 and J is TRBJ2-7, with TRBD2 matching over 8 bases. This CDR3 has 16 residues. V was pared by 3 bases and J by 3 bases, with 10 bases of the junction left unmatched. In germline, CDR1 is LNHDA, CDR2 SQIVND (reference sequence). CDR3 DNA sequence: TGTGCCAGTAGTATCGGAGCGGGAGTAGTAATCTACGAGCAGTACTTC. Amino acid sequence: CASSIGAGVVIYEQYF.

The CDR3 loop reads CASSDFVGLGNIQYF. CDR3 coding DNA: TGTGCCAGCAGTGATTTCGTTGGCCTGGGAAACATTCAGTACTTC. V gene TRBV2 combines with J gene TRBJ2-4; D gene unclear. Looked up from germline, CDR1 is SNHLY and CDR2 is FYNNEI. Deletions cut 3 bases from V and 6 bases from J, with 15 bases between. The CDR3 runs 15 residues.

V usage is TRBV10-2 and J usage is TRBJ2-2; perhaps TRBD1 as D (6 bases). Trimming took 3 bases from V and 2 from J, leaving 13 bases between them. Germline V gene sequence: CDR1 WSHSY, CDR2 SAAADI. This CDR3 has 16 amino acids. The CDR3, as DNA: TGCGCCAGCAGTGAACGGCAGGGGAGCAACACCGGGGAGCTGTTTTTT. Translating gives CASSERQGSNTGELFF.

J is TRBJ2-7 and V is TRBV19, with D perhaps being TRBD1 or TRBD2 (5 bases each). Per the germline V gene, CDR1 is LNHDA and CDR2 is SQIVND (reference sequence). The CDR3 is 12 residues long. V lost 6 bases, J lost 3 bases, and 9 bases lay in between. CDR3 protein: CASSLGDYEQYF. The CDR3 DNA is TGTGCCAGTAGCTTGGGGGACTACGAGCAGTACTTC.

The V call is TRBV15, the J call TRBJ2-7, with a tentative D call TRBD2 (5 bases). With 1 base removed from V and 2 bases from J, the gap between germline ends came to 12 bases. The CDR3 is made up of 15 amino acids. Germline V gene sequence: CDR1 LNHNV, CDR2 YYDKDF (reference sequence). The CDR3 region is CATSRGGSTTYEQYF. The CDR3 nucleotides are TGTGCCACCAGCAGAGGCGGGTCAACCACCTACGAGCAGTACTTC.

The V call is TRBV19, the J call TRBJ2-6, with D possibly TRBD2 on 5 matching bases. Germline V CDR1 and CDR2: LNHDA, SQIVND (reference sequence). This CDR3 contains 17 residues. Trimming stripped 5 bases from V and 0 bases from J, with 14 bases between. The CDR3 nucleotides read TGTGCCAGTAGTCCAAACTTTGGGAGCTCTGGGGCCAACGTCCTGACTTTC. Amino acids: CASSPNFGSSGANVLTF.

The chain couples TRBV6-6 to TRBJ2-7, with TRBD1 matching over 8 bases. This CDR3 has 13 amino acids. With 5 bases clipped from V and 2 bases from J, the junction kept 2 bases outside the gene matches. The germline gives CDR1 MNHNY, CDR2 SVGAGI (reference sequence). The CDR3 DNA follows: TGTGCCAGCAGTCGGACAGGGCCCTACGAGCAGTACTTC. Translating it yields CASSRTGPYEQYF.

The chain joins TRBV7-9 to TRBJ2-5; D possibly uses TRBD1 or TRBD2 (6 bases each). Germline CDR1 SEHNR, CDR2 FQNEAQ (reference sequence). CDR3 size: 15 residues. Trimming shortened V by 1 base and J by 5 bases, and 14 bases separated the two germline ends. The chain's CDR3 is CASSLVPGAGETQYF. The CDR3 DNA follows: TGTGCCAGCAGCTTAGTGCCGGGGGCAGGGGAGACCCAGTACTTC.

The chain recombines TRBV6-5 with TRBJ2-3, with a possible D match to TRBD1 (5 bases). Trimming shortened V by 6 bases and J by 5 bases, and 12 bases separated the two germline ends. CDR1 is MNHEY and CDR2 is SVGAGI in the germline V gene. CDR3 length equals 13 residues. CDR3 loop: CASSYMTEDTQYF. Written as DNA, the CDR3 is TGTGCCAGCAGCTATATGACAGAAGATACGCAGTATTTT.

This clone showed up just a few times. CDR3 loop: CASSEGGSYQPQHF. Here the CDR3 DNA reads TGTGCCAGCAGTGAAGGGGGGTCGTATCAGCCCCAGCATTTT. The rearrangement links TRBV6-1 to TRBJ1-5; D is possibly TRBD1 (5 bases). There are 14 residues in the CDR3. Germline CDR1 is MNHNS and CDR2 is SASEGT. With 1 base removed from V and 5 bases from J, the gap between germline ends came to 9 bases.

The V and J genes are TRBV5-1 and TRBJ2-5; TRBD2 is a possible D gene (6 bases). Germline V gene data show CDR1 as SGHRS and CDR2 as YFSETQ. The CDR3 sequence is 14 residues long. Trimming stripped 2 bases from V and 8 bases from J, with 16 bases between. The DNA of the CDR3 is TGCGCCAGCAGCTTTACGACGGGAGAGGGAACCCAGTACTTC. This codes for CASSFTTGEGTQYF.

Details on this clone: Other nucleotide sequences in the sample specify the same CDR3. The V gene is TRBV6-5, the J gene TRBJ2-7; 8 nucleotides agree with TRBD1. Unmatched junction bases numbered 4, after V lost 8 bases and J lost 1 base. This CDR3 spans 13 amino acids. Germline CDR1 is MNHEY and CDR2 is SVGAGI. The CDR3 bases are TGTGCCAGCTCGAGGACAGGGTCCTACGAGCAGTACTTC. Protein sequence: CASSRTGSYEQYF.

The CDR3 reads CASRGLVHTQYF. As DNA, the CDR3 is TGTGCCAGCAGGGGACTTGTGCATACGCAGTATTTT. The V and J genes are TRBV6-1 and TRBJ2-3; D is possibly TRBD2 (6 bases). The CDR3 runs to 12 residues. V lost 6 bases, J lost 7 bases, and 11 bases lay in between. The germline V gene has CDR1 MNHNS and CDR2 SASEGT.

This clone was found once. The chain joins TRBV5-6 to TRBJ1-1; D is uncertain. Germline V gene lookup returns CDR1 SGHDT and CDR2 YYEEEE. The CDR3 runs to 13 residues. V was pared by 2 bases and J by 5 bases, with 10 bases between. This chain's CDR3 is CASSFPDDTEAFF. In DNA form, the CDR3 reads TGTGCCAGCAGCTTTCCAGATGATACTGAAGCTTTCTTT.

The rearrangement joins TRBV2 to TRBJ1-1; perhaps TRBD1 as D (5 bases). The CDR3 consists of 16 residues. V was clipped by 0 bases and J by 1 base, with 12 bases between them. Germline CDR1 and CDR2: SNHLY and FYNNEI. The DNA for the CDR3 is TGTGCCAGCAGTGAAGCGAAGGGGATGGGGAACACTGAAGCTTTCTTT. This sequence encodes CASSEAKGMGNTEAFF.

The CDR3 bases are TGTGCCAGCAGAGGACTAGCGGGAGGGCTCCACGAGCAGTACTTC. It translates to CASRGLAGGLHEQYF. The rearrangement links TRBV2 to TRBJ2-7; 15 positions agree with TRBD2. CDR1 is SNHLY and CDR2 is FYNNEI in the germline V gene. CDR3 length: 15 amino acids. The V gene end was trimmed by 6 bases and the J gene end by 5 bases; junction bases not matched to a gene: 5.

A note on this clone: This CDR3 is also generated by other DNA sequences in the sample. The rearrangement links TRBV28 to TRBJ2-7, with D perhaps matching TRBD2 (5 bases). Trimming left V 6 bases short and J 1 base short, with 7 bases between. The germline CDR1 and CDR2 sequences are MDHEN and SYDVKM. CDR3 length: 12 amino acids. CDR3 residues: CASSEGSYEQYF. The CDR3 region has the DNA TGTGCCAGCAGCGAGGGATCCTACGAGCAGTACTTC.

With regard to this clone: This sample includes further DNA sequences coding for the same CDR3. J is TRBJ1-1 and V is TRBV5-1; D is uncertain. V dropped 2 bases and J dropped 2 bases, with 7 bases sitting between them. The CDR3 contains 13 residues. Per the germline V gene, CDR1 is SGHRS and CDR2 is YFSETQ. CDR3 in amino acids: CASSLSLNTEAFF. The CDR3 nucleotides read TGCGCCAGCAGCTTATCCCTTAACACTGAAGCTTTCTTT. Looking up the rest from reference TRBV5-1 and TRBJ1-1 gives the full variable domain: KAGVTQTPRYLIKTRGQQVTLSCSPISGHRSVSWYQQTPGQGLQFLFEYFSETQRNKGNFPGRFSGRQFSNSRSEMNVSTLELGDSALYLCASSLSLNTEAFFGQGTRLTVV.

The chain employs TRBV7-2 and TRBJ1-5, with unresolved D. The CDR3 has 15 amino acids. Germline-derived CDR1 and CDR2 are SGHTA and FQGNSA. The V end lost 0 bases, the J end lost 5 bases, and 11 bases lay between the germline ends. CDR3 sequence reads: CASSLATGGYQPQHF. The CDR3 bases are TGTGCCAGCAGCTTAGCTACCGGCGGGTATCAGCCCCAGCATTTT.

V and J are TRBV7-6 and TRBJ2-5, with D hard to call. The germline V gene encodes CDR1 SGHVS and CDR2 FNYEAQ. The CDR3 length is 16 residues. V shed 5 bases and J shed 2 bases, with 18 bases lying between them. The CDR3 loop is CASSPLTGRRQETQYF. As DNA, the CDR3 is TGTGCCAGCAGCCCCCTGACTGGGCGTCGGCAAGAGACCCAGTACTTC.

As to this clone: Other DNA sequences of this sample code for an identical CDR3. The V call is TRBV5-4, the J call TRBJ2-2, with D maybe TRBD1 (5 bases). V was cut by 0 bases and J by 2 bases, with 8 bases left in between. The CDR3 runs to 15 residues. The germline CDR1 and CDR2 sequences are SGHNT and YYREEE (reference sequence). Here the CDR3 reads CASSLGQGNTGELFF. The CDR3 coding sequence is TGTGCCAGCAGCTTGGGGCAGGGAAACACCGGGGAGCTGTTTTTT.

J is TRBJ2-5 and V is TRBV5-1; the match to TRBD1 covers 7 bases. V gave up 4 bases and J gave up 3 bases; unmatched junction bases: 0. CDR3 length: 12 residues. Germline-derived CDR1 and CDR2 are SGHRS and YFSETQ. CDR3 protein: CASSDREETQYF. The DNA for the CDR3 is TGCGCCAGCAGCGACAGGGAAGAGACCCAGTACTTC.